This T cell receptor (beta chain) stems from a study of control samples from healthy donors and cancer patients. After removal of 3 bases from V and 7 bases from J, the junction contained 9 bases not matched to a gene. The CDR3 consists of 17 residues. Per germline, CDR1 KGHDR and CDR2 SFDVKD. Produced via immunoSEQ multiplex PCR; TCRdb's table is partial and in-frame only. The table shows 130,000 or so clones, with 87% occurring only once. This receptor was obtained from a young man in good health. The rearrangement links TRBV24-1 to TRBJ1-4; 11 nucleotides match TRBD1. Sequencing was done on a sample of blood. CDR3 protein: CATSDDSPGTGGEKLFF. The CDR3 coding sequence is TGTGCCACCAGTGATGACTCTCCCGGGACAGGGGGTGAAAAACTGTTTTTT.